The 13 T cell receptor beta chains given below trace back to one sample, sequenced in a study of T cell responses to AZD1222 COVID-19 vaccine. Repertoires were generated with immunoSEQ multiplex PCR, while TCRdb's copy carries only in-frame clones and drops some. The sample lists about 140,000 clones; roughly nine tenths were seen once. Sequences were derived from peripheral blood, sampled on day 0 of AZD1222 vaccination. Source of these receptors: an adult in good health.

This clone is a singleton in its sample. This sequence joins TRBV3-1 (or the pseudogene TRBV3-2) and TRBJ1-2; D may be TRBD1 (6 bases). V was pared by 5 bases and J by 3 bases, with 10 bases between. Looked up from germline, CDR1 is LGHDT and CDR2 is YNNKEL (reference sequence). This CDR3 has 13 residues. The CDR3 nucleotides are TGTGCCAGCAGCTCAAGACAGGACTATGGCTACACCTTC. Translation: CASSSRQDYGYTF.

The chain couples TRBV27 to TRBJ1-1, with D unclear. V gave up 4 bases and J gave up 4 bases, with 10 bases separating them. The germline V gene has CDR1 MNHEY and CDR2 SMNVEV (reference sequence). The CDR3 length is 13 residues. The CDR3 nucleotides read TGTGCCAGCAGTTCTATTCTCGGCACTGAAGCTTTCTTT. Its translation: CASSSILGTEAFF.

The rearrangement uses TRBV2 and TRBJ2-7, with D perhaps TRBD1 (6 bases). V lost 8 bases to trimming and J lost 1 base, with 9 bases between them. The CDR3 contains 12 residues. From germline, CDR1 is SNHLY and CDR2 FYNNEI. CDR3 nucleotide sequence: TGTGCCAGCGGCACAGGGTCCTACGAGCAGTACTTC. This codes for CASGTGSYEQYF.

The V call is TRBV25-1, the J call TRBJ1-1; the D is unclear. V gave up 4 bases and J gave up 0 bases, with 0 bases separating them. CDR3 length equals 11 residues. Germline values: CDR1 MGHDK, CDR2 SYGVNS. CDR3 sequence: CASSVNTEAFF. Written as DNA, the CDR3 is TGTGCCAGCAGTGTGAACACTGAAGCTTTCTTT.

The chain couples TRBV14 to TRBJ1-1; the D is unclear. CDR3 length: 14 amino acids. Germline CDR1 SGHDN, CDR2 FVKESK. V was pared by 4 bases and J by 3 bases, with 12 bases between. The CDR3 DNA sequence: TGTGCCAGCAGCCCCCTGGAACGGGACACTGAAGCTTTCTTT. Translating gives CASSPLERDTEAFF.

The chain links TRBV4-1 to TRBJ1-3; D gene ambiguous. In germline, CDR1 is MGHRA, CDR2 YSYEKL. This CDR3 spans 20 amino acids. With 1 base removed from V and 5 bases from J, the gap between germline ends came to 27 bases. The CDR3 sequence is CASSQGRPRPPGPARNTIYF. CDR3 DNA: TGCGCCAGCAGCCAAGGGCGGCCGAGACCGCCAGGCCCCGCACGAAACACCATATATTTT.

V and J are TRBV7-9 and TRBJ2-7, with TRBD1 matching over 7 bases. The CDR3 has 14 amino acids. J lost 4 bases, V lost 5 bases, and 8 bases had no gene match. Per the germline V gene, CDR1 is SEHNR and CDR2 is FQNEAQ (reference sequence). CDR3 sequence (DNA): TGTGCCAGCAGCGGCCACGGGACAGATTACGAGCAGTACTTC. Protein sequence: CASSGHGTDYEQYF. Full variable domain (remainder filled in from reference TRBV7-9 and TRBJ2-7): DTGVSQNPRHKITKRGQNVTFRCDPISEHNRLYWYRQTLGQGPEFLTYFQNEAQLEKSRLLSDRFSAERPKGSFSTLEIQRTEQGDSAMYLCASSGHGTDYEQYFGPGTRLTVT.

This chain uses TRBV2 with TRBJ2-4; 10 bases align to TRBD2. J lost 4 bases, V lost 4 bases, and 4 bases had no gene match. From germline, CDR1 is SNHLY and CDR2 FYNNEI. The CDR3 contains 15 residues. CDR3 in DNA: TGTGCCAGCAGTGGGTTAGCGGGGGGTAAAAACATTCAGTACTTC. This codes for CASSGLAGGKNIQYF.

The chain joins TRBV20-1 to TRBJ2-3, with 7 nucleotides matching TRBD2. CDR1 and CDR2 from the germline V gene are DFQATT and SNEGSKA (reference sequence). V dropped 3 bases and J dropped 0; count of bases not matched to a gene: 9. The CDR3 has 16 residues. The CDR3 bases are TGCAGTGCTAGTGGTCGGGAGGTCACTAGCACAGATACGCAGTATTTT. This encodes CSASGREVTSTDTQYF.

The genes are TRBV11-2 and TRBJ1-2; D unresolved. CDR3 size: 15 residues. The V gene lost 2 bases and the J gene lost 3 bases, with 13 bases spanning the gap. The germline V gene encodes CDR1 SGHAT and CDR2 FQNNGV. This CDR3 is CASSLYRPEDYGYTF. The CDR3 DNA reads TGTGCCAGCAGCTTATATCGTCCAGAAGACTATGGCTACACCTTC.

This sequence joins TRBV5-1 and TRBJ1-4; perhaps TRBD1 as D (5 bases). The CDR3 is 17 residues long. V was shortened by 3 bases and J by 4 bases, with 19 bases between the two germline ends. Germline V CDR1 and CDR2: SGHRS, YFSETQ. DNA for the CDR3: TGCGCCAGCAGCTCGAGGCGAGTGGGGCGGGTTAATGAAAAACTGTTTTTT. This codes for CASSSRRVGRVNEKLFF.

This sequence joins TRBV9 and TRBJ2-2; no reliable D call. The germline V gene encodes CDR1 SGDLS and CDR2 YYNGEE. The V end was cut by 0 bases, the J end by 0 bases, with 9 bases between. The CDR3 has 16 residues. The CDR3: CASSVDGSANTGELFF. In DNA form, the CDR3 reads TGTGCCAGCAGCGTAGATGGGTCAGCGAACACCGGGGAGCTGTTTTTT.

The CDR3 loop reads CASSRIGAANEQFF. For the CDR3, the DNA is TGTGCCAGCAGCCGAATCGGTGCCGCGAATGAGCAGTTCTTC. The chain is built from TRBV5-4 and TRBJ2-1; D is unclear. This CDR3 is built from 14 residues. V was cut by 4 bases and J by 7 bases, with 15 bases left in between. CDR1 SGHNT and CDR2 YYREEE come from the germline V gene (reference sequence). Supplemented by reference TRBV5-4 and TRBJ2-1, the full variable domain reads ETGVTQSPTHLIKTRGQQVTLRCSSQSGHNTVSWYQQALGQGPQFIFQYYREEENGRGNFPPRFSGLQFPNYSSELNVNALELDDSALYLCASSRIGAANEQFFGPGTRLTVL.